The next 17 T cell receptor beta chains were all read from a single sample in a study of graft-versus-host responses after intestinal transplantation. These receptors' antigens are unknown. Profiling relied on immunoSEQ multiplex PCR, and the TCRdb table lists in-frame clones only, not all of them. The sample contains 90,000 to 120,000 clones, roughly 86% of which appear only once. The sample was unstimulated CD4+ T cells sorted from spleen or lymph node cells, taken before transplant. These receptors were collected from a human donor who was the organ donor for an intestinal transplant.

V is TRBV5-6 and J is TRBJ2-1; TRBD1 matches 7 bases. The germline CDR1 and CDR2 sequences are SGHDT and YYEEEE. The CDR3 spans 12 residues. V was pared by 4 bases and J by 9 bases, with 4 bases of the junction left unmatched. CDR3 bases: TGTGCCAGCAGCGTACAGGGGTTTGAGCAGTTCTTC. Amino acid sequence: CASSVQGFEQFF.

The chain joins TRBV27 to TRBJ1-2; no reliable D call. The germline V gene encodes CDR1 MNHEY and CDR2 SMNVEV (reference sequence). The CDR3 extends over 15 amino acids. With 1 base removed from V and 2 bases from J, the gap between germline ends came to 11 bases. The CDR3 DNA reads as TGTGCCAGCAGTTTATATGCGGTGGGCAACTATGGCTACACCTTC. Its translation: CASSLYAVGNYGYTF.

This chain uses TRBV12-5 with TRBJ1-1; the D is unclear. Germline V gives CDR1 LGHNT, CDR2 FRNRAP. The V gene lost 8 bases and the J gene lost 0 bases, with 10 bases spanning the gap. CDR3 length equals 13 residues. The CDR3, as DNA: TGTGCTAGTTCTCCCTGGGTGAACACTGAAGCTTTCTTT. It codes for CASSPWVNTEAFF.

The rearrangement uses TRBV6-1 and TRBJ1-1, with D hard to call. The V and J ends lost 7 bases and 0 bases respectively, with 12 bases between them. Germline assignment: CDR1 MNHNS and CDR2 SASEGT. This CDR3 contains 14 residues. CDR3 nucleotides: TGTGCCAGCAATGACCCGTCAATGAACACTGAAGCTTTCTTT. This translates into CASNDPSMNTEAFF.

The chain uses TRBV6-5 and TRBJ2-2; D not certain. There are 14 residues in the CDR3. Germline CDR1 is MNHEY and CDR2 is SVGAGI. Trimming left V 0 bases short and J 5 bases short, with 7 bases between. CDR3 nucleotides: TGTGCCAGCAGTTACTCTCGGCGAACCGGGGAGCTGTTTTTT. Amino acids: CASSYSRRTGELFF.

This clone was seen only once. One end of the junction does not line up with germline, which may come from a read error. V gene TRBV30 combines with J gene TRBJ2-3; D perhaps matches TRBD2 (6 bases). Germline CDR1 GTSNPN, CDR2 SVGIG (reference sequence). The CDR3 loop spans 12 amino acids. CDR3 in DNA: TGCACTACTAGCCGCTCCACAGATACGCAGTATTTT. Its protein product is CTTSRSTDTQYF. The variable domain in full, with the rest retrieved from reference TRBV30 and TRBJ2-3, is SQTIHQWPATLVQPVGSPLSLECTVEGTSNPNLYWYRQAAGRGLQLLFYSVGIGQISSEVPQNLSASRPQDRQFILSSKKLLLSDSGFYLCTTSRSTDTQYFGPGTRLTVL.

This sequence joins TRBV5-5 and TRBJ2-1; tentatively, D is TRBD1 or TRBD2 (5 bases each). V dropped 5 bases and J dropped 12 bases, with 15 bases sitting between them. CDR1 and CDR2 from the germline V gene are SGHKS and YYEKEE (reference sequence). CDR3 size: 12 residues. CDR3 protein: CASSSRGPWQFF. In DNA form, the CDR3 reads TGTGCCAGCAGTTCGAGGGGCCCTTGGCAGTTCTTC. The full variable domain, completed using reference TRBV5-5 and TRBJ2-1, is DAGVTQSPTHLIKTRGQQVTLRCSPISGHKSVSWYQQVLGQGPQFIFQYYEKEERGRGNFPDRFSARQFPNYSSELNVNALLLGDSALYLCASSSRGPWQFFGPGTRLTVL.

This chain joins TRBV6-6 and TRBJ2-1, with 8 bases that match TRBD2. The ends lost 2 bases at V and 5 bases at J; junction bases unmatched: 5. Germline V gene data show CDR1 as MNHNY and CDR2 as SVGAGI (reference sequence). The CDR3 runs to 15 residues. CDR3 sequence reads: CASSYAGLDDNEQFF. The CDR3 DNA follows: TGTGCCAGCAGTTACGCGGGACTAGACGACAATGAGCAGTTCTTC.

This chain links TRBV18 with TRBJ1-1; a possible D gene is TRBD1 (5 bases). V lost 0 bases, J lost 4 bases, and 12 bases lay in between. From germline, CDR1 is KGHSH and CDR2 LQKENI. There are 15 residues in the CDR3. CDR3 in DNA: TGTGCCAGCTCACCACCTGAGTGGGGGGGCACTGAAGCTTTCTTT. This encodes CASSPPEWGGTEAFF.

The J gene is TRBJ1-2, the V gene TRBV28, with no clear D. Trimming pared 2 bases from V and 8 bases from J, leaving 12 bases between. Germline loops: CDR1 MDHEN, CDR2 SYDVKM. CDR3 length equals 13 residues. In nucleotides, the CDR3 is TGTGCCAGCAGTTTAACATACCCTTGGGGCTACACCTTC. It codes for CASSLTYPWGYTF.

The CDR3 nucleotides are TGTGCCAGCAGCCAAGTTGATACAGCAATCGATACGCAGTATTTT. The encoded protein is CASSQVDTAIDTQYF. The chain is built from TRBV4-2 and TRBJ2-3, with D uncertain. V was clipped by 1 base and J by 6 bases, with 14 bases between them. CDR1 is LGHNA, CDR2 YNFKEQ, per germline. This CDR3 is 15 amino acids long.

Comment on this clone: Other nucleotide sequences from this sample produce the same CDR3. The V gene is TRBV29-1, the J gene TRBJ1-5; 7 positions match TRBD1. The CDR3 consists of 12 residues. The ends lost 4 bases at V and 4 bases at J; junction bases unmatched: 1. In germline, CDR1 is SQVTM, CDR2 ANQGSEA. CDR3 in amino acids: CSVGTGNQPQHF. CDR3 nucleotides: TGCAGCGTTGGGACAGGTAATCAGCCCCAGCATTTT.

CDR3 sequence: CAWSEGSSTDTQYF. CDR3 nucleotides: TGTGCCTGGAGTGAGGGGTCTAGCACAGATACGCAGTATTTT. V is TRBV30 and J is TRBJ2-3; possibly TRBD1 for D (5 bases). The CDR3 spans 14 residues. The V end was cut by 1 base, the J end by 0 bases, with 8 bases between. From germline, CDR1 is GTSNPN and CDR2 SVGIG (reference sequence).

The gene calls are TRBV7-2 and TRBJ2-7; D is possibly TRBD2 (6 bases). Trimming took 0 bases from V and 7 from J, leaving 16 bases between them. CDR3 length equals 15 residues. From germline, CDR1 is SGHTA and CDR2 FQGNSA. CDR3 sequence (DNA): TGTGCCAGCAGCTTAGCACCGGGAGTTCTAGGTGAGCAGTACTTC. As protein: CASSLAPGVLGEQYF.

This clone was found a few times. The chain recombines TRBV6-5 with TRBJ1-2; D is unclear. This CDR3 is built from 16 residues. The ends were cut back, 0 bases at V and 8 bases at J, with 19 bases in the middle. CDR1 and CDR2 (germline): MNHEY, SVGAGI. The chain's CDR3 is CASSYSGGRPLWGYTF. The CDR3 nucleotides are TGTGCCAGCAGTTACTCGGGCGGCAGGCCACTCTGGGGCTACACCTTC.

V usage is TRBV27 and J usage is TRBJ1-4, with a tentative D call TRBD1 (5 bases). Germline V gene lookup returns CDR1 MNHEY and CDR2 SMNVEV (reference sequence). Trimming stripped 2 bases from V and 1 base from J, with 11 bases between. CDR3 length equals 16 residues. This CDR3 is CASSLRGGGTNEKLFF. Here the CDR3 DNA reads TGTGCCAGCAGTTTAAGGGGCGGGGGAACTAATGAAAAACTGTTTTTT.

The genes are TRBV7-2 and TRBJ2-2; D gene uncertain. The germline gives CDR1 SGHTA, CDR2 FQGNSA. V was clipped by 5 bases and J by 4 bases, with 14 bases between them. The CDR3 sequence is 15 residues long. The CDR3 reads CASSHNWMVTGELFF. DNA for the CDR3: TGTGCCAGCAGCCATAATTGGATGGTCACCGGGGAGCTGTTTTTT.